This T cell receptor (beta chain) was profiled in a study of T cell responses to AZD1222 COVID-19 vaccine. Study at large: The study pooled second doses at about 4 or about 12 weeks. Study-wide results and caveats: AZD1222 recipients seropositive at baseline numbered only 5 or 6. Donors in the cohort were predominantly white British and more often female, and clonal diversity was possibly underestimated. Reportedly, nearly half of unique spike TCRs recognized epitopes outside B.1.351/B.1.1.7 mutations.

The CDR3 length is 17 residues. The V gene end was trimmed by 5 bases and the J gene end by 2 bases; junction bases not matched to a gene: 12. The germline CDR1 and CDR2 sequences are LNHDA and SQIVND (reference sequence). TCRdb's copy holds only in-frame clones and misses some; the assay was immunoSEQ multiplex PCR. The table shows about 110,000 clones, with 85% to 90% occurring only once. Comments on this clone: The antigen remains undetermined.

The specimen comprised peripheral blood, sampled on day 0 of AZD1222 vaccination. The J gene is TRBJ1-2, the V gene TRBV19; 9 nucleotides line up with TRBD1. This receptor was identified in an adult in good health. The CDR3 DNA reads TGTGCCAGTAGTCCGCCCCTAGGGACAGGGCCCAACTATGGCTACACCTTC. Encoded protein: CASSPPLGTGPNYGYTF.